This T cell receptor beta chain was retrieved from a study of PD-1 blockade in classical Hodgkin lymphoma. Across the study: Nivolumab 3 mg/kg was given intravenously every 2 weeks.

Remarks on this clone: Antigen specificity is unknown.

Data came from immunoSEQ multiplex PCR; TCRdb stores just in-frame clones and leaves some out. The sample lists tens of thousands of clones; about three quarters were seen once. Per the germline V gene, CDR1 is KGHSH and CDR2 is LQKENI. This CDR3 has 15 residues. V lost 6 bases to trimming and J lost 4 bases; unmatched junction nucleotides: 8. Findings and limits, study-wide: At baseline, newly diagnosed patients reportedly showed less TCR diversity than healthy donors. Complete responders' baseline diversity resembled that of newly diagnosed patients.

Specified time point: cycle 4 day 1 (C4D1), after less than seven weeks of nivolumab. Every single patient, without exception, relapsed after autologous stem cell transplantation, and brentuximab vedotin exposure varied. The material sequenced was peripheral blood mononuclear cells (PBMCs), taken before the fourth cycle of nivolumab. The chain carries TRBV18 and TRBJ2-1; TRBD2 agrees at 8 bases. The sequence came from a human donor with classical Hodgkin lymphoma. The CDR3 protein is CASSREGPGYNEQFF. CDR3 DNA: TGTGCCAGCTCCCGGGAGGGCCCCGGGTACAATGAGCAGTTCTTC. The whole variable domain, remainder taken from reference TRBV18 and TRBJ2-1, is NAGVMQNPRHLVRRRGQEARLRCSPMKGHSHVYWYRQLPEEGLKFMVYLQKENIIDESGMPKERFSAEFPKEGPSILRIQQVVRGDSAAYFCASSREGPGYNEQFFGPGTRLTVL.